Presented here are 8 T cell receptor beta chains from one specimen sequenced in a study of regulatory T cells in long-lasting Graves disease. The time point was: newly diagnosed GD, antithyroid drugs for less than 3 months. PBMC-extracted RNA yielded the TCR library. Researchers made TCR beta libraries by using iRepertoire HTBI primers and running Arm-PCR on CDR3 regions. TCRdb re-analysed the multiplex PCR reads in MiXCR, keeping a single row per CDR3 protein. This sample has a few hundred thousand distinct CDR3 sequences, with approximately 18% found just once. This sample also appeared in a second study, on T cells in Graves' hyperthyroidism and ophthalmopathy.

The sample was peripheral blood mononuclear cells (PBMCs), taken at new diagnosis, from a patient treated with antithyroid drugs. The receptors originated from a woman aged 30 to 39 with Graves disease.

In this sample, this clonotype turned up many times. V and J are TRBV2 and TRBJ2-5; TRBD2 aligns across 7 bases. The CDR3 loop spans 16 amino acids. Germline CDR1 SNHLY, CDR2 FYNNEI. J lost 5 bases, V lost 7 bases, and 16 bases had no gene match. As DNA, the CDR3 is TGTGCCAGCACCTTACTGCGGGGGAAACCAGCTGAGACCCAGTACTTC. Translation gives CASTLLRGKPAETQYF.

To note about this clonotype: A much larger clone lies a single base off, so this may be a read error. The chain links TRBV11-1 to TRBJ2-1; tentative D call: TRBD1 (5 bases). CDR3 length: 15 amino acids. The germline V and J ends were trimmed by 2 bases and 9 bases, with 17 bases remaining between them. Per germline, CDR1 SGHAT and CDR2 FQDESV (reference sequence). The CDR3 region has the DNA TGTGCCAGCAGCTTACGCAGTCCGAATGGGGCTGAGCAGTTCTTC. Translating it yields CASSLRSPNGAEQFF.

Details on this clonotype: A read error may explain this, as a much larger clone is one base away. The chain combines TRBV5-1 with TRBJ2-5, with 8 positions matching TRBD2. With V trimmed by 3 bases and J by 5 bases, 12 bases remained unmatched. The CDR3 is made up of 16 amino acids. In germline, CDR1 is SGHRS, CDR2 YFSETQ. In DNA, the CDR3 is TGCGCCAGCAGCTCGGGTCCAGCGGGAGTTCTGGAGACCCAGTACTTC. Protein product: CASSSGPAGVLETQYF.

This clonotype has at least ten counts. This chain links TRBV2 with TRBJ2-7, with D perhaps TRBD1 (6 bases). CDR3 length: 15 residues. V was pared by 6 bases and J by 5 bases, with 20 bases between. Germline lookup yields CDR1 SNHLY and CDR2 FYNNEI. In DNA form, the CDR3 reads TGTGCCAGCAGCCCTCTTACAGGGTGGGATGACGAGCAGTACTTC. This codes for CASSPLTGWDDEQYF.

This clonotype was detected many times. The chain is built from TRBV7-8 and TRBJ2-5; D remains unclear. The germline gives CDR1 SGHVS, CDR2 FQNEAQ. This CDR3 contains 15 residues. V lost 4 bases, J lost 2 bases, and 14 bases lay in between. CDR3 sequence: CASSSPSGFQETQYF. In DNA, the CDR3 is TGTGCCAGCAGCTCTCCAAGTGGTTTTCAAGAGACCCAGTACTTC.

This clonotype was recorded only once. DNA of the CDR3: TGTGCCAGCAGCTTGGAAGGGACCCCCGGAGCCGAGGGGGGGAGCTCCTACGAGCAGTACTTC. This translates into CASSLEGTPGAEGGSSYEQYF. This rearrangement joins TRBV5-4 to TRBJ2-7, with D possibly matching TRBD2 (7 bases). The CDR3 length is 21 residues. Germline V gives CDR1 SGHNT, CDR2 YYREEE (reference sequence). The germline V and J ends were trimmed by 0 bases and 0 bases, with 28 bases remaining between them.

This clonotype showed up many times. This sequence joins TRBV19 and TRBJ1-5, with 9 bases fitting TRBD1. V was pared by 4 bases and J by 4 bases, with 5 bases of the junction left unmatched. Germline CDR1 and CDR2: LNHDA and SQIVND (reference sequence). There are 15 residues in the CDR3. Here the CDR3 reads CASSSPGTGNQPQHF. The CDR3 DNA reads as TGTGCCAGTAGTAGTCCCGGGACAGGGAATCAGCCCCAGCATTTT.

The chain uses TRBV11-3 and TRBJ2-1; tentatively, D is TRBD1 or TRBD2 (5 bases each). This CDR3 is 14 amino acids long. Germline-derived CDR1 and CDR2 are SGHNT and YENEEA. V gave up 2 bases and J gave up 5 bases, with 10 bases separating them. CDR3 residues: CASSLPGAHNEQFF. The DNA for the CDR3 is TGTGCCAGCAGCTTACCCGGGGCCCACAATGAGCAGTTCTTC.